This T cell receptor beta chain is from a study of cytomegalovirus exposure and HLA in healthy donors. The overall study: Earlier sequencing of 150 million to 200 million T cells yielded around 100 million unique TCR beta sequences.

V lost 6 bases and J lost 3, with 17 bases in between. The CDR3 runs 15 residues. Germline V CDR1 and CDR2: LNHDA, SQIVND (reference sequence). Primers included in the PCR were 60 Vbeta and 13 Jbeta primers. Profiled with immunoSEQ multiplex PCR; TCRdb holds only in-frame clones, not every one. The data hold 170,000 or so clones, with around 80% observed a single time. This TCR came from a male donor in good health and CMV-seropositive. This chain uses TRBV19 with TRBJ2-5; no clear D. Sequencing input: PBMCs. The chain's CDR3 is CASRKTGFLEETQYF. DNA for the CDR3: TGTGCCAGTAGGAAAACCGGGTTCCTGGAAGAGACCCAGTACTTC.